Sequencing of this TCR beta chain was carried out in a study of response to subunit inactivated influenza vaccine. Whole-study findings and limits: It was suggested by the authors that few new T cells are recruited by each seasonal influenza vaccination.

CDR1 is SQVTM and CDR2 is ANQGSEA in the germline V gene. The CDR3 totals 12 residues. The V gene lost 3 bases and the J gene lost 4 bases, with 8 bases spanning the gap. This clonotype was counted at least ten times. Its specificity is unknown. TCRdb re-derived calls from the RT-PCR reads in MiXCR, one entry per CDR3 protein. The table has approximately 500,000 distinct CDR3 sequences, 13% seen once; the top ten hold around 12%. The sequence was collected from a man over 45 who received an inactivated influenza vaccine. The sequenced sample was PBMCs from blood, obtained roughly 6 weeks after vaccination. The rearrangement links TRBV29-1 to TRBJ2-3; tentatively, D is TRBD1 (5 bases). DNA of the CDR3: TGCAGCGTTGATCAGGGCGCAGATACGCAGTATTTT. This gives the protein CSVDQGADTQYF.